The source of this TCR beta chain is a study of blood T cell repertoires in COVID-19. The CDR3 is 17 residues long. Germline V gene sequence: CDR1 SGDLS, CDR2 YYNGEE. The J segment lost 0 bases and the V segment lost 0 bases, leaving 5 bases of the junction unmatched. The repertoire was sequenced with immunoSEQ multiplex PCR; TCRdb's copy has only in-frame clones and lacks some. This sample has fewer than 250,000 clones; more than 75% occur once, and the top ten carry 3%. This sequence originates from a man aged 55 to 69 with acute or convalescent COVID-19. Sequenced material: peripheral blood. The chain recombines TRBV9 with TRBJ2-4, with TRBD2 identical over 8 bases. Here the CDR3 reads CASSVDSGVRAKNIQYF. In DNA form, the CDR3 reads TGTGCCAGCAGCGTAGATAGCGGGGTAAGAGCCAAAAACATTCAGTACTTC.